The present T cell receptor (delta chain) was sequenced within a study of gamma-delta T cells after stem cell transplantation. Per the germline V gene, CDR1 is GEAIGNYY and CDR2 is EKD. The CDR3 loop spans 17 amino acids. The V gene end was trimmed by 0 bases and the J gene end by 6 bases; junction bases not matched to a gene: 14. TCRdb used CATT to re-call clones from the RT-PCR reads. The table includes about 1,700 delta-chain clones, 15% detected once. This sequence was found in a human donor. It is not recorded whose cells these are; they may come from a transplant donor. The sample consisted of gamma-delta T cells. This chain links TRDV2 with TRDJ1; 8 bases line up with TRDD3. This chain's CDR3 is CACDTVPLLGVLNKLIF. The CDR3 coding sequence is TGTGCCTGTGACACCGTTCCTTTACTGGGGGTTCTTAATAAACTCATCTTT.